These T cell receptor beta chains were read from a single sample in a study of blood T cells in healthy people across ages. Each CDR3 protein gets one entry after TCRdb re-called the 5' RACE reads with MiXCR. Of around 320,000 distinct CDR3 sequences detected, roughly 29% appear once; the ten largest clones hold 29%. Sequenced: blood. All receptors derive from a woman aged 70 to 79 in good health. CDR3s include the opening cysteine and the closing phenylalanine or tryptophan. The D gene is left open where the match is weak. Where a row states a size, it is once, few, many or the class of an expanded clone; other rows omit it.

d_call j_call clone_size v_call cdr3_aa cdr3_nt
TRBD2 TRBJ2-7 - TRBV7-3 CASSQSSGSYEQYF TGTGCCAGCAGCCAATCTAGCGGGAGCTACGAGCAGTACTTC
TRBD1 TRBJ2-2 - TRBV6-5 CASTGQGLTGELFF TGTGCCAGCACGGGACAGGGATTGACCGGGGAGCTGTTTTTT
- TRBJ2-1 many TRBV19 CASSMNYNEQFF TGTGCCAGTAGTATGAACTACAATGAGCAGTTCTTC
- TRBJ2-7 many TRBV7-9 CASSFAGSYEQYF TGTGCCAGCAGCTTCGCAGGGTCCTACGAGCAGTACTTC
TRBD1 TRBJ2-7 - TRBV29-1 CSVEDRGSYEQYF TGCAGCGTTGAGGACAGGGGTTCCTACGAGCAGTACTTC
- TRBJ2-1 few TRBV3-1 CASSPSGAEQFF TGTGCCAGCAGCCCCTCGGGGGCTGAGCAGTTCTTC
- TRBJ2-4 - TRBV7-2 CASSWGDSRSNIQYF TGTGCCAGCAGCTGGGGAGACAGTCGTTCAAACATTCAGTACTTC
- TRBJ2-7 few TRBV24-1 CATSDSVYEQYF TGTGCCACCAGTGATTCGGTCTACGAGCAGTACTTC
TRBD1 TRBJ2-3 few TRBV14 CASSQGRTGAGDTQYF TGTGCCAGCAGCCAAGGGCGGACAGGGGCCGGAGATACGCAGTATTTT
TRBD2 TRBJ2-3 - TRBV28 CASSWGPRGLAGKSADTQYF TGTGCCAGCAGTTGGGGGCCCCGGGGACTAGCGGGAAAAAGCGCAGATACGCAGTATTTT
TRBD2 TRBJ2-7 - TRBV20-1 CSAPPFGPIGTSGSLEQYF TGCAGTGCTCCCCCTTTTGGCCCTATCGGTACTAGCGGGAGTTTAGAGCAGTACTTC
- TRBJ2-5 few TRBV20-1 CSAEKGTQYF TGCAGTGCAGAAAAGGGGACCCAGTACTTC
- TRBJ2-5 many TRBV5-1 CASTARGGETQYF TGCGCCAGCACAGCTAGGGGAGGAGAGACCCAGTACTTC
TRBD1 TRBJ1-1 many TRBV5-1 CASSYDRGDTEAFF TGCGCCAGCAGCTACGACAGGGGGGACACTGAAGCTTTCTTT
TRBD1 TRBJ1-6 few TRBV6-5 CASRTGQGDGDSPLHF TGTGCCAGCAGAACAGGACAGGGGGACGGGGACTCACCCCTCCACTTT
TRBD2 TRBJ2-1 few TRBV12-3/TRBV12-4 CASSEAGAKYNEQFF TGTGCCAGCAGTGAAGCGGGAGCTAAGTACAATGAGCAGTTCTTC
- TRBJ2-1 - TRBV27 CASSLNGNWVNEQFF TGTGCCAGCAGTTTAAACGGTAATTGGGTCAATGAGCAGTTCTTC
TRBD2 TRBJ2-1 - TRBV9 CASSVTSGPYNEQFF TGTGCCAGCAGCGTGACTAGCGGACCCTACAATGAGCAGTTCTTC
- TRBJ2-1 - TRBV28 CASSHGVSRSYNEQFF TGTGCCAGCAGCCACGGGGTATCGAGGTCCTACAATGAGCAGTTCTTC
- TRBJ2-5 - TRBV20-1 CSVGWDGTQYF TGCAGTGTAGGCTGGGATGGGACCCAGTACTTC
TRBD1 TRBJ2-7 few TRBV28 CASRKTGKYSYEQYF TGTGCCAGCAGAAAGACAGGGAAATACTCCTACGAGCAGTACTTC
- TRBJ2-3 - TRBV6-5 CASSYSSGTSTDTQYF TGTGCCAGCAGTTACTCATCCGGGACCAGCACAGATACGCAGTATTTT
- TRBJ2-3 - TRBV20-1 CSASRVTDTQYF TGCAGTGCTAGTCGGGTCACAGATACGCAGTATTTT
TRBD1 TRBJ1-5 few TRBV28 CAIDDRGLSQPQHF TGTGCCATCGACGACAGGGGTTTGTCTCAGCCCCAGCATTTT
TRBD2 TRBJ2-2 - TRBV7-2 CASSALSGGAGELFF TGTGCCAGCAGCGCCCTTAGCGGGGGGGCCGGGGAGCTGTTTTTT
TRBD2 TRBJ2-1 - TRBV2 CASSELYTGGPNEQFF TGTGCCAGCAGTGAGTTGTATACGGGGGGGCCTAATGAGCAGTTCTTC
TRBD2 TRBJ2-5 - TRBV18 CASSTGISGIETQYF TGTGCCAGCTCAACTGGGATTAGCGGGATTGAGACCCAGTACTTC
- TRBJ2-4 - TRBV28 CASSSLGATKNIQYF TGTGCCAGCAGTTCCCTGGGGGCGACCAAAAACATTCAGTACTTC
- TRBJ2-1 - TRBV7-3 CASRIPRGNNEQFF TGTGCCAGCAGGATACCTAGGGGTAACAATGAGCAGTTCTTC
- TRBJ2-7 - TRBV3-1 CASSPATRAAHEQYF TGTGCCAGCAGCCCGGCCACCAGGGCAGCCCACGAGCAGTACTTC
TRBD1 TRBJ1-4 many TRBV6-5 CASSYKGQGSTTNEKLFF TGTGCCAGCAGTTACAAGGGACAGGGGTCTACAACTAATGAAAAACTGTTTTTT
- TRBJ2-5 - TRBV29-1 CSATETQYF TGCAGCGCAACAGAGACCCAGTACTTC
- TRBJ1-5 few TRBV12-3/TRBV12-4 CASGLSHQPQHF TGTGCCAGCGGACTTTCCCATCAGCCCCAGCATTTT
TRBD2 TRBJ2-5 few TRBV27 CASSFPSGSRETQYF TGTGCCAGCAGTTTTCCTAGCGGGAGTCGGGAGACCCAGTACTTC
TRBD2 TRBJ2-7 - TRBV29-1 CGVGVAGVGEQYF TGCGGCGTTGGGGTAGCGGGAGTGGGCGAGCAGTACTTC
- TRBJ2-1 once TRBV28 CASTINNEQFF TGTGCCAGCACCATCAACAATGAGCAGTTCTTC
- TRBJ2-7 few TRBV29-1 CSVEDQGVEQYF TGCAGCGTTGAAGATCAGGGCGTCGAGCAGTACTTC
- TRBJ2-5 few TRBV24-1 CATSDRGLLEETQYF TGTGCCACCAGTGATCGTGGATTGCTCGAAGAGACCCAGTACTTC
- TRBJ2-2 many TRBV7-2 CASSFGGTLTGELFF TGTGCCAGCAGCTTCGGCGGGACCCTCACCGGGGAGCTGTTTTTT
- TRBJ1-1 many TRBV10-3 CATRGWEVNTEAFF TGTGCCACCCGGGGTTGGGAGGTGAACACTGAAGCTTTCTTT
TRBD2 TRBJ2-2 many TRBV20-1 CSARLAGTGELFF TGCAGTGCTAGGCTAGCGGGAACCGGGGAGCTGTTTTTT
- TRBJ1-2 - TRBV9 CASSASGRGANYGYTF TGTGCCAGCAGCGCGAGCGGACGGGGAGCTAACTATGGCTATACCTTC
- TRBJ1-1 - TRBV7-2 CASSLSWRTEAFF TGTGCCAGCAGCTTAAGTTGGAGGACTGAAGCTTTCTTT
TRBD1 TRBJ1-2 - TRBV5-1 CASSSPHRDRLNYGYTF TGCGCCAGCAGCTCACCCCACCGGGACAGGCTTAACTATGGCTACACCTTC
TRBD1 TRBJ1-5 - TRBV7-9 CASGRGGGNQPQHF TGTGCCAGCGGACGAGGGGGCGGCAATCAGCCCCAGCATTTT
- TRBJ2-1 many TRBV10-3 CANSRNNNEQFF TGTGCCAATTCCAGGAACAACAATGAGCAGTTCTTC
- TRBJ2-1 once TRBV7-3 CASSQLGHEQFF TGTGCCAGCAGCCAGTTAGGCCATGAGCAGTTCTTC
TRBD2 TRBJ2-1 few TRBV15 CATRTGGLYGNEQFF TGTGCCACCCGGACGGGAGGTCTCTATGGCAATGAGCAGTTCTTC